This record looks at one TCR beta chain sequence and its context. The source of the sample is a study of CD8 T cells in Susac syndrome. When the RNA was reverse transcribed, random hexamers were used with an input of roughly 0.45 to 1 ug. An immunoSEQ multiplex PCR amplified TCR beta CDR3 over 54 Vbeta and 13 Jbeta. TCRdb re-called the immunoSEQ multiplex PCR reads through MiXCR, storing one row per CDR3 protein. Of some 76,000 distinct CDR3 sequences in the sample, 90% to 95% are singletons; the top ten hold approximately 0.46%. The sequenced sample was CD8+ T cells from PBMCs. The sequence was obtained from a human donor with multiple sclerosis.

CDR3 region: CASSLVPRLTDTQYF. The CDR3 coding sequence is TGTGCCAGCAGCTTAGTCCCCCGTCTCACAGATACGCAGTATTTT. The chain couples TRBV11-2 to TRBJ2-3; no clear D. CDR1 and CDR2 from the germline V gene are SGHAT and FQNNGV. This CDR3 region has 15 residues. V was cut by 1 base and J by 2 bases, with 10 bases left in between.